Reported below is one T cell receptor beta chain. This receptor's antigen is unknown. Base quality data are lacking; no much larger clone is found one base away. The Qiagen DNeasy kit was used to extract genomic DNA both from unsorted PBMCs and from the negatively selected CD4+ and CD8+ fractions. Amplification of TCR beta CDR3 regions was done by immunoSEQ multiplex PCR with primers that anneal to V and J segments. A synthetic immune receptor repertoire was used to minimize amplification bias, and any remaining bias was removed computationally after sequencing. As for the original processing: Repertoire diversity was quantified as the Shannon entropy index using custom Python scripts. Unsorted, CD4+ and CD8+ repertoires were analyzed separately, except in combined analyses where CD4+ and CD8+ sequences were merged in silico. A clone was considered expanded if an increase in frequency of at least 2-fold after treatment relative to C1D1 was found, and a pseudocount of 0.5 was applied to clones undetected at baseline. Singleton clones were defined as clones with 0 or 1 copy at C1D1, and non-singleton clones were defined as clones with 2 or more copies. Clones expanded in unsorted samples were assigned a CD4+, CD8+ or unknown annotation through matching of protein sequences in sorted samples from the same patient. Wilcoxon tests on paired samples were used to test diversity changes from C1D1 to C4D1. TCRdb retrieved this table from immuneACCESS and kept in-frame rearrangements only. Not all clones are present; in checked studies, unresolved V genes account for under half, and no reason is known for the remainder. V and J calls and clone size come straight from that table; D and trimming were deduced from the DNA. The sample table contains under 15,000 clones; only one count was recorded for roughly 89% of them. The ten largest make up roughly 25% of the sample.

The CDR3 has 12 amino acids, counting the end cysteine and phenylalanine. Left in the record is the CDR3 DNA by itself, 36 bases read in frame from the first base. In the paper's terms, the time point label means: cycle 1 day 1 (C1D1), immediately before nivolumab initiation. Every trial patient had relapsed after autologous stem cell transplantation, and cohorts A, B and C differed in prior brentuximab vedotin exposure. A total of 50 to 70 patients with relapsed/refractory classical Hodgkin lymphoma made up the trial cohort, and each patient's best overall response was complete response, partial response or progressive disease. In the multi-cohort phase II CheckMate 205 trial, trial patients received single-agent nivolumab. An independent review committee assessed best overall response using the 2007 International Working Group response criteria. Trial PBMCs were obtained immediately prior to nivolumab initiation (C1D1) and on therapy at cycle 2 day 1 and cycle 4 day 1. Peripheral blood was collected in 8 mL Vacutainer Cell Preparation Tubes, from which PBMCs were isolated by centrifugation and then cryopreserved.

The sample belongs to a study of PD-1 blockade in classical Hodgkin lymphoma (dated by TCRdb to the early 2020s). About the full investigation: Nivolumab dosing was 3 mg/kg intravenously every 2 weeks, continuing until either disease progression or unacceptable toxicity. A peripheral blood immune signature of response to PD-1 blockade in classical Hodgkin lymphoma was defined using TCR beta sequencing and CyTOF. General conclusions and limits of the study: Lower diversity was observed in patients in whom nivolumab was started less than 1 year after ASCT, and these patients were excluded from later analyses so that confounding by immune reconstitution would be avoided. By C4D1, a significant rise was seen in CD4+ TCR diversity but not in CD8+ TCR diversity (p=0.0027 vs p=0.16), and the rise was most apparent among complete responders (p=0.02). The study was limited to a single clinical trial cohort, and causes of repertoire differences, possibly disease activity or prior therapy, remained undefined. Trial patients achieving complete response had baseline diversity similar to newly diagnosed patients, whereas partial responders and progressors had significantly lower diversity. Baseline TCR diversity was reported as lower in newly diagnosed patients than in healthy donors, and lower still in relapsed/refractory patients.

Recombination connected TRBV21-1 to TRBJ1-5. TRBV21-1 is a pseudogene locus. The receptor comes from a human donor with classical Hodgkin lymphoma. The sequenced sample was peripheral blood mononuclear cells (PBMCs), obtained at baseline. The DNA sequence is given as TGTGCCAGCAGGACCAGCAATCAGCCCCAGCATTTT. Its protein product is CASRTSNQPQHF.